What follows is one T cell receptor beta chain and its context. Antigen specificity is unknown. The repertoire was sequenced with immunoSEQ multiplex PCR; TCRdb's copy has only in-frame clones and lacks some. This sample has tens of thousands of clones, with approximately 96% found just once. Deletions cut 6 bases from V and 11 bases from J, with 16 bases between. The CDR3 length is 12 residues. CDR1 MNHEY and CDR2 SMNVEV come from the germline V gene (reference sequence). The sample comes from a study of cytomegalovirus exposure and HLA in healthy donors. Overall study findings and caveats: In vitro, a few CMV-associated chains proved specific for CMV antigens. Researchers catalogued 150 or so TCR beta chains as cytomegalovirus-associated. It was found in a later analysis that first-cohort TCR clusters tended to co-occur in the 100 to 150 validation repertoires.

Separation from the 666-subject first cohort characterized the roughly 120-subject validation cohort, to which the donors belonged. This sequence joins TRBV27 and TRBJ1-1; no clear D. This receptor was obtained from a young man in good health and CMV-seronegative. Material for sequencing was PBMCs. The CDR3 DNA reads as TGTGCCAGCAGAAATTCGGTATCTAGCGCTTTCTTT. Translated, it gives CASRNSVSSAFF.